These 6 T cell receptor beta chains were sequenced from one sample in a study of response to subunit inactivated influenza vaccine. TCRdb fed the RT-PCR reads into MiXCR, producing one record per CDR3 protein. The sample lists 700,000 to 900,000 distinct CDR3 sequences, 21% occurring once. The sequencing used PBMCs from blood, collected 5 to 6 days after vaccination. These receptors came from a man aged 50-60 years who received an inactivated influenza vaccine.

In this sample, this clonotype turned up once. The chain uses TRBV19 and TRBJ1-1; 7 positions agree with TRBD1. Germline loops: CDR1 LNHDA, CDR2 SQIVND (reference sequence). The V and J ends lost 5 bases and 4 bases, in that order; junction bases with no gene match: 19. The CDR3 length is 18 residues. CDR3 protein: CASSPQGGTGVVGTEAFF. CDR3 nucleotide sequence: TGTGCCAGTAGTCCCCAGGGGGGAACAGGGGTAGTAGGCACTGAAGCTTTCTTT.

This sequence joins TRBV7-3 and TRBJ2-3; D is unclear. V lost 2 bases to trimming and J lost 2 bases, with 17 bases between them. Germline loops: CDR1 SGHTA, CDR2 FQGTGA. The CDR3 is 17 residues long. The CDR3 loop is CASSLVAGSPVTDTQYF. DNA for the CDR3: TGTGCCAGCAGCTTAGTTGCAGGCAGCCCAGTCACAGATACGCAGTATTTT.

This clonotype was observed a handful of times. The chain employs TRBV12-3 or TRBV12-4 and TRBJ1-5; tentatively, D is TRBD1 (6 bases). This CDR3 is built from 14 residues. The germline V and J ends were trimmed by 2 bases and 5 bases, with 10 bases remaining between them. CDR3 sequence (DNA): TGTGCCAGCAGTTTAATGGGGGCTTATCAGCCCCAGCATTTT. Translated, it gives CASSLMGAYQPQHF.

This clonotype was observed many times. The V and J genes are TRBV5-1 and TRBJ2-7, with 12 bases fitting TRBD2. The CDR3 is 17 amino acids. Germline assignment: CDR1 SGHRS and CDR2 YFSETQ. V dropped 0 bases and J dropped 3; count of bases not matched to a gene: 7. CDR3 sequence: CASSLAQLAGGYYEQYF. In DNA form, the CDR3 reads TGCGCCAGCAGCTTGGCCCAACTAGCGGGAGGTTACTACGAGCAGTACTTC.

This clonotype showed up many times. The CDR3 coding sequence is TGTGCCATCAGTGATCCAGTGGGGCAGTCCGGCTATGGCTACACCTTC. Translation: CAISDPVGQSGYGYTF. The V call is TRBV10-3, the J call TRBJ1-2; a possible D gene is TRBD1 (5 bases). Germline V CDR1 and CDR2: ENHRY, SYGVKD. V gave up 3 bases and J gave up 4 bases, with 18 bases separating them. The CDR3 runs 16 residues.

This chain uses TRBV12-3 or TRBV12-4 with TRBJ2-3; 7 bases map to TRBD2. Trimming removed 11 bases from V and 4 bases from J; junction bases left unmatched: 24. CDR3 length: 18 residues. In nucleotides, the CDR3 is TGTGCCTTCAGTTTAGGGCGGGGTCGCGGGAGTTTGGCAGATACGCAGTATTTT. It translates to CAFSLGRGRGSLADTQYF.